This TCR beta chain came from a study of shared clonotypes between healthy human individuals. Study-wide points: Against clonotypes common to all four donors, non-shared ones had lower generation probabilities.

CD45RO negativity and positive selection for CCR7 defined naive CD8 cells, a population that excluded terminally differentiated effector memory CD45RA+ cells. Trimming shortened V by 6 bases and J by 7 bases, and 19 bases separated the two germline ends. The CDR3 contains 15 residues. CDR1 is MDHEN and CDR2 is SYDVKM in the germline V gene. A word on this clone: The antigen remains undetermined.

In the original processing: ImmunoSEQ only sent back junction sequences with no quality scores, so filtering was done differently. Assay used: immunoSEQ multiplex PCR; TCRdb lists only in-frame clones, some missing. V, J and clone size are taken as reported in that table, and D and trimming were inferred from the DNA itself. The sample yields approximately 720,000 clones, about 91% seen once. This sequence originates from a man under 40 in good health. The rearrangement joins TRBV28 to TRBJ1-5; D perhaps matches TRBD1 (5 bases). What was sequenced was naive CD8+ T cells sorted from blood. CDR3 sequence reads: CASSHGTVLGQPQHF. CDR3 in DNA: TGTGCCAGCAGCCACGGGACGGTCCTAGGGCAGCCCCAGCATTTT.